This TCR beta chain was obtained from a study of blood T cell repertoires in COVID-19. Study in general: The United States, Italy and Spain were the sources of the acute and convalescent COVID-19 samples. Sample material is recorded as cDNA or gDNA derived from T cells, B-cell-depleted T cells, or PBMCs.

Germline V CDR1 and CDR2: SGHTA, FQGNSA. The V segment lost 5 bases and the J segment 13 bases; nucleotides outside the gene matches: 8. The CDR3 totals 13 residues. As processed by the authors: It was from reference gene primer amplification that nucleated cell counts were estimated. Data came from immunoSEQ multiplex PCR; TCRdb stores just in-frame clones and leaves some out. D and trimming come from the DNA, and the V and J calls and clone size come from that table. The sample contains 200,000 to 250,000 clones, about 91% of which appear only once. The clonotype originates from a young man with active or convalescent COVID-19. The chain links TRBV7-2 to TRBJ2-4; 10 bases agree with TRBD2. Sequenced material: peripheral blood. This CDR3 is CASSPRSTSGQYF. CDR3 DNA sequence: TGTGCCAGCAGCCCCCGTTCGACTAGCGGGCAGTACTTC.